This is a list of T cell receptor beta chains from one sample in a study of cytomegalovirus exposure and HLA in healthy donors. TCRdb's copy holds only in-frame clones and misses some; the assay was immunoSEQ multiplex PCR. The table has some 130,000 clones, roughly 89% seen once. The sequencing input was PBMCs. These receptors all stem from a woman aged 18-29 years in good health and CMV-seronegative. The CDR3 runs from the conserved cysteine through the conserved F or W. The D gene is left open where the match is weak. The size of a clone is reported for some rows only, either as once, few or many, or as a class for expanded clones.

abundance: -
j_gene: TRBJ2-7
v_gene: TRBV2
d_gene: -
CDR3nt: TGTGCCAGCACTTCCAGGGATTTCAACTCCTACGAGCAGTACTTC
CDR3aa: CASTSRDFNSYEQYF

abundance: once
j_gene: TRBJ2-3
v_gene: TRBV7-9
d_gene: TRBD2
CDR3nt: TGTGCCAGCAGCTGGGGGACTAGCGGGGCCTCATTTAGCACAGATACGCAGTATTTT
CDR3aa: CASSWGTSGASFSTDTQYF

abundance: -
j_gene: TRBJ1-1
v_gene: TRBV4-1
d_gene: -
CDR3nt: TGCGCCAGCAGCCAAGCAAACAGGGTAGGAGCTTTCTTT
CDR3aa: CASSQANRVGAFF

abundance: -
j_gene: TRBJ1-2
v_gene: TRBV10-3
d_gene: TRBD1
CDR3nt: TGTGCCATCACTCAGGGGGCTCTGCGCTATGGCTACACCTTC
CDR3aa: CAITQGALRYGYTF

abundance: -
j_gene: TRBJ2-1
v_gene: TRBV28
d_gene: TRBD1
CDR3nt: TGTGCCAGCAGTTTACGGGACAGGGAGTCAGGTGAGCAGTTCTTC
CDR3aa: CASSLRDRESGEQFF

abundance: -
j_gene: TRBJ1-1
v_gene: TRBV9
d_gene: TRBD1
CDR3nt: TGTGCCAGCAGCGTCGACAGGGACACTGAAGCTTTCTTT
CDR3aa: CASSVDRDTEAFF

abundance: few
j_gene: TRBJ1-6
v_gene: TRBV2
d_gene: -
CDR3nt: TGTGCCAGCAACTACAAAAGCGGTAATTCACCCCTCCACTTT
CDR3aa: CASNYKSGNSPLHF

abundance: -
j_gene: TRBJ1-6
v_gene: TRBV27
d_gene: -
CDR3nt: TGTGCCAGCAGTTTATCTCCTGCGGTACCTAATTCACCCCTCCACTTT
CDR3aa: CASSLSPAVPNSPLHF

abundance: -
j_gene: TRBJ2-3
v_gene: TRBV7-6
d_gene: -
CDR3nt: TGTGCCAGCAGCCCTACAGCCACAGATACGCAGTATTTT
CDR3aa: CASSPTATDTQYF

abundance: -
j_gene: TRBJ2-7
v_gene: TRBV6-1
d_gene: -
CDR3nt: TGTGCCAGCGGGCAGGGGAACTCCTACGAGCAGTACTTC
CDR3aa: CASGQGNSYEQYF

abundance: once
j_gene: TRBJ1-1
v_gene: TRBV5-6
d_gene: TRBD1
CDR3nt: TGTGCCAGCAGCCAGGACAGGTCCATGAACACTGAAGCTTTCTTT
CDR3aa: CASSQDRSMNTEAFF

abundance: -
j_gene: TRBJ2-5
v_gene: TRBV12-5
d_gene: TRBD2
CDR3nt: TGTGCTAGTGCCCGAGGGACTAGCGGGGGAATTGAGGAGACCCAGTACTTC
CDR3aa: CASARGTSGGIEETQYF

abundance: -
j_gene: TRBJ2-1
v_gene: TRBV11-3
d_gene: TRBD1
CDR3nt: TGTGCCAGCAGTCGCCGGGACAGGGGCTACAATGAGCAGTTCTTC
CDR3aa: CASSRRDRGYNEQFF

abundance: -
j_gene: TRBJ2-5
v_gene: TRBV4-1
d_gene: -
CDR3nt: TGCGCCAGCAGCCAAGGGTCGTTTCAAGAGGGGACCCAGTACTTC
CDR3aa: CASSQGSFQEGTQYF

abundance: -
j_gene: TRBJ1-1
v_gene: TRBV6-5
d_gene: TRBD1
CDR3nt: TGTGCCAGTATAAGGGACAGGGGTAACACTGAAGCTTTCTTT
CDR3aa: CASIRDRGNTEAFF

abundance: -
j_gene: TRBJ1-3
v_gene: TRBV5-6
d_gene: -
CDR3nt: TGTGCCAGCAGCCGCGGGGTCGGCACCATATATTTT
CDR3aa: CASSRGVGTIYF

abundance: once
j_gene: TRBJ2-5
v_gene: TRBV28
d_gene: TRBD1
CDR3nt: TGTGCCAGCAGTTTAGCAGGGGGCGAGGAGACCCAGTACTTC
CDR3aa: CASSLAGGEETQYF

abundance: -
j_gene: TRBJ1-4
v_gene: TRBV19
d_gene: -
CDR3nt: TGTGCCAGTAGTACCCGGGACTTTAATGAAAAACTGTTTTTT
CDR3aa: CASSTRDFNEKLFF

abundance: -
j_gene: TRBJ2-2
v_gene: TRBV19
d_gene: -
CDR3nt: TGTGCCAGTACTTTAGACGTCCGTGGGAGGTACCCCGGGGAGCTGTTTTTT
CDR3aa: CASTLDVRGRYPGELFF

abundance: -
j_gene: TRBJ2-5
v_gene: TRBV25-1
d_gene: TRBD2
CDR3nt: TGTGCCAGCAGTGAATTAGGGGCGGGGGGGCTTTCGGAGACCCAGTACTTC
CDR3aa: CASSELGAGGLSETQYF

abundance: -
j_gene: TRBJ2-1
v_gene: TRBV9
d_gene: -
CDR3nt: TGTGCCAGCAGCCCCTCTACTAGTTACAATGAGCAGTTCTTC
CDR3aa: CASSPSTSYNEQFF

abundance: -
j_gene: TRBJ2-7
v_gene: TRBV20-1
d_gene: -
CDR3nt: TGCAGTGCTAGACAGGGAAACGAGCAGTACTTC
CDR3aa: CSARQGNEQYF

abundance: -
j_gene: TRBJ1-1
v_gene: TRBV19
d_gene: TRBD1
CDR3nt: TGTGCCAGTAGCCAGGGGGCGGACACTGAAGCTTTCTTT
CDR3aa: CASSQGADTEAFF

abundance: once
j_gene: TRBJ2-3
v_gene: TRBV5-1
d_gene: TRBD2
CDR3nt: TGCGCCAGCAGCGACGTAGCGGGGCCCACAGATACGCAGTATTTT
CDR3aa: CASSDVAGPTDTQYF

abundance: few
j_gene: TRBJ1-6
v_gene: TRBV6-6
d_gene: TRBD1
CDR3nt: TGTGCCAGCAGTTATTTGGACAGGGGTTCACCCCTCCACTTT
CDR3aa: CASSYLDRGSPLHF

abundance: once
j_gene: TRBJ2-1
v_gene: TRBV2
d_gene: -
CDR3nt: TGTGCCAGCCAGGGCTCCTACAATGAGCAGTTCTTC
CDR3aa: CASQGSYNEQFF

abundance: -
j_gene: TRBJ2-4
v_gene: TRBV19
d_gene: -
CDR3nt: TGTGCCAGTAGAACAGGACCCGCCGGAGACATTCAGTACTTC
CDR3aa: CASRTGPAGDIQYF

abundance: -
j_gene: TRBJ1-2
v_gene: TRBV19
d_gene: -
CDR3nt: TGTGCCAGTAGTATCTATGGGGGCTCGAACTATGGCTACACCTTC
CDR3aa: CASSIYGGSNYGYTF

abundance: -
j_gene: TRBJ2-7
v_gene: TRBV7-9
d_gene: TRBD1
CDR3nt: TGTGCCAGCAGTTTTCGGGACAGAAATACCTACGAGCAGTACTTC
CDR3aa: CASSFRDRNTYEQYF

abundance: -
j_gene: TRBJ2-2
v_gene: TRBV5-4
d_gene: TRBD2
CDR3nt: TGTGCCAGCAGCTTTGGGCAGGGAGGGACCGGGGAGCTGTTTTTT
CDR3aa: CASSFGQGGTGELFF

abundance: -
j_gene: TRBJ2-2
v_gene: TRBV5-6
d_gene: -
CDR3nt: TGTGCCAGCAGCTTGGAGGGGAGGCAACCCGGGGAGCTGTTTTTT
CDR3aa: CASSLEGRQPGELFF

abundance: once
j_gene: TRBJ1-5
v_gene: TRBV2
d_gene: -
CDR3nt: TGTGCCAGCAGAATGATACAGGTGGGCCAGCCCCAGCATTTT
CDR3aa: CASRMIQVGQPQHF

abundance: once
j_gene: TRBJ1-1
v_gene: TRBV5-1
d_gene: -
CDR3nt: TGCGCCAGCAGCTTGGCACAGGGCATGAACACTGAAGCTTTCTTT
CDR3aa: CASSLAQGMNTEAFF

abundance: -
j_gene: TRBJ1-3
v_gene: TRBV5-1
d_gene: -
CDR3nt: TGCGCCAGCAGCTTGGACCCCGGTGGGCCTGGAAACACCATATATTTT
CDR3aa: CASSLDPGGPGNTIYF

abundance: -
j_gene: TRBJ1-2
v_gene: TRBV6-6
d_gene: -
CDR3nt: TGTGCCAGCAGTAGAAGAGGCGGGGTTGACTATGGCTACACCTTC
CDR3aa: CASSRRGGVDYGYTF

abundance: -
j_gene: TRBJ2-4
v_gene: TRBV4-2
d_gene: TRBD2
CDR3nt: TGTGCCAGCAGCCAGGAAGTAGCGGGGGTAGCCAAAAACATTCAGTACTTC
CDR3aa: CASSQEVAGVAKNIQYF

abundance: -
j_gene: TRBJ2-7
v_gene: TRBV7-6
d_gene: -
CDR3nt: TGTGCCAGCAGCTTTGCCCTCGGGGACTACGAGCAGTACTTC
CDR3aa: CASSFALGDYEQYF

abundance: -
j_gene: TRBJ2-7
v_gene: TRBV5-6
d_gene: -
CDR3nt: TGTGCCAGCAGCTTGGCAGGGACTCCTAGGGAGCAGTACTTC
CDR3aa: CASSLAGTPREQYF

abundance: -
j_gene: TRBJ2-7
v_gene: TRBV2
d_gene: -
CDR3nt: TGTGCCAGCAGTGCCCTCGGGCGGGGAGGCTCCTACGAGCAGTACTTC
CDR3aa: CASSALGRGGSYEQYF

abundance: -
j_gene: TRBJ1-2
v_gene: TRBV6-1
d_gene: TRBD1
CDR3nt: TGTGCCAGCGAACCGGGACAGGCTCTAGGCTACACCTTC
CDR3aa: CASEPGQALGYTF

abundance: once
j_gene: TRBJ1-1
v_gene: TRBV29-1
d_gene: -
CDR3nt: TGCAGCGTTGATAGGGGCCGCACTGAAGCTTTCTTT
CDR3aa: CSVDRGRTEAFF

abundance: -
j_gene: TRBJ2-7
v_gene: TRBV6-6
d_gene: -
CDR3nt: TGTGCCAGCAGTTACCCAGAAAGATCCTACGAGCAGTACTTC
CDR3aa: CASSYPERSYEQYF